The TCR beta chain described here comes from a study of Tregs in tolerant kidney transplant recipients. Turning to the study itself: Related graft donors supplied nonmyeloablative bone marrow transplants, and mixed chimerism was transient. Notes on the study in general: Donor-specific Treg expansion exceeded global Treg expansion in tolerant patients, suggesting antigen drive. Validation in larger populations is needed because few patients were studied.

With regard to this clone: Its antigen is unknown.

Repertoires were generated with immunoSEQ multiplex PCR, while TCRdb's copy carries only in-frame clones and drops some. The sample has fewer than 100,000 clones; roughly 90% are singletons. This CDR3 has 15 residues. The germline CDR1 and CDR2 sequences are SNHLY and FYNNEI. Trimming at V came to 10 bases and at J to 0 bases, leaving 8 bases not matched to a gene. Source: Tregs from blood, taken before the transplant. V usage is TRBV2 and J usage is TRBJ2-3, with TRBD1 identical over 9 bases. This clonotype was sampled from a human donor who received a combined kidney and bone marrow transplant. The CDR3 DNA reads as TGTGCCAACGAACCGGGACAGGGAAGCACAGATACGCAGTATTTT. Its protein is CANEPGQGSTDTQYF. The variable domain in full, completed from reference TRBV2 and TRBJ2-3, reads EPEVTQTPSHQVTQMGQEVILRCVPISNHLYFYWYRQILGQKVEFLVSFYNNEISEKSEIFDDQFSVERPDGSNFTLKIRSTKLEDSAMYFCANEPGQGSTDTQYFGPGTRLTVL.